The 4 T cell receptor beta chains given below trace back to one sample, sequenced in a study of cytomegalovirus exposure and HLA in healthy donors. Primers: 60 Vbeta forward and 13 Jbeta reverse. Clones were read by immunoSEQ multiplex PCR, and TCRdb kept only the in-frame ones, dropping some. The data show more than 60,000 clones, 76% seen once. Sequenced input: PBMCs. The receptor set was obtained from a man between 18 and 35 years old in good health and CMV-seronegative.

The chain has TRBV6-1 and TRBJ1-5, with D tentatively TRBD1 (6 bases). This CDR3 is built from 19 residues. Germline V CDR1 and CDR2: MNHNS, SASEGT. The V end was cut by 3 bases, the J end by 1 base, with 22 bases between. CDR3 region: CASSEGGLVGVSSNQPQHF. The CDR3 DNA reads TGTGCCAGCAGTGAGGGGGGGCTGGTCGGCGTTTCGAGCAATCAGCCCCAGCATTTT.

CDR3 in amino acids: CASSLKGDYEQYF. For the CDR3, the DNA is TGCGCCAGCAGCTTGAAAGGAGACTACGAGCAGTACTTC. The chain joins TRBV5-1 to TRBJ2-7; D gene uncertain. The CDR3 spans 13 residues. CDR1 SGHRS and CDR2 YFSETQ come from the germline V gene. V was pared by 1 base and J by 3 bases, with 8 bases between.

The V call is TRBV6-1, the J call TRBJ2-2; TRBD1 matches 7 bases. After removal of 4 bases from V and 2 bases from J, the junction contained 1 base not matched to a gene. Germline CDR1 MNHNS, CDR2 SASEGT. CDR3 length: 14 residues. CDR3 DNA sequence: TGTGCCAGCAGTGCAGGGGGAAACACCGGGGAGCTGTTTTTT. Translation gives CASSAGGNTGELFF.

This clone was observed a handful of times. The rearrangement links TRBV7-3 to TRBJ2-2; TRBD2 matches at 8 bases. The germline CDR1 and CDR2 sequences are SGHTA and FQGTGA. The CDR3 extends over 17 amino acids. V was clipped by 2 bases and J by 1 base; unmatched bases: 6. The CDR3 spells CASSLRPSGLNTGELFF. The CDR3 nucleotides are TGTGCCAGCAGCTTACGTCCTAGCGGGCTGAACACCGGGGAGCTGTTTTTT.